The 23 T cell receptor beta chains given below trace back to one sample, sequenced in a study of cytomegalovirus exposure and HLA in healthy donors. Measured with immunoSEQ multiplex PCR; TCRdb has only the in-frame clones, and not every one. The profile shows roughly 150,000 clones, 80% to 85% of them singletons. Sequenced sample: PBMCs. Every receptor here comes from a man younger than 40 in good health and CMV-seropositive.

Of note for this clone: Different DNA sequences within this sample yield the same CDR3. This chain joins TRBV18 and TRBJ2-7; 7 nucleotides agree with TRBD1. V shed 3 bases, J shed 1 base, and the junction held 3 bases outside the gene matches. There are 14 residues in the CDR3. Germline CDR1 and CDR2: KGHSH and LQKENI. CDR3 DNA: TGTGCCAGCTCACCGGACAGGTTATCCTACGAGCAGTACTTC. It specifies CASSPDRLSYEQYF.

The CDR3 DNA follows: TGTGCCAGCAGCCGTTTCGGTACCCGGGCGGGATACACCGGGGAGCTGTTTTTT. It encodes CASSRFGTRAGYTGELFF. The rearrangement joins TRBV27 to TRBJ2-2; D is possibly TRBD2 (6 bases). The CDR3 is 18 amino acids. Germline loops: CDR1 MNHEY, CDR2 SMNVEV (reference sequence). V was cut by 6 bases and J by 3 bases, with 23 bases left in between.

The chain employs TRBV27 and TRBJ2-7; 8 nucleotides match TRBD1. V gave up 6 bases and J gave up 7 bases; unmatched junction bases: 11. CDR1 and CDR2 from the germline V gene are MNHEY and SMNVEV (reference sequence). The CDR3 has 14 residues. CDR3 residues: CASRAAGGAGEQYF. The CDR3 DNA reads as TGTGCCAGCAGGGCGGCAGGGGGCGCCGGTGAGCAGTACTTC.

The chain combines TRBV4-1 with TRBJ1-2; perhaps TRBD1 as D (5 bases). The V and J ends lost 5 bases and 4 bases respectively, with 14 bases between them. Germline lookup yields CDR1 MGHRA and CDR2 YSYEKL. The CDR3 has 14 amino acids. CDR3 sequence reads: CASSILRVGYGYTF. CDR3 DNA: TGCGCCAGCAGCATCCTCAGGGTTGGCTATGGCTACACCTTC.

The chain is built from TRBV29-1 and TRBJ2-7; D might be TRBD1 (5 bases). The length of the CDR3 is 13 residues. CDR1 and CDR2 from the germline V gene are SQVTM and ANQGSEA. Trimming took 4 bases from V and 3 from J, leaving 13 bases between them. CDR3 in amino acids: CSVGVRENYEQYF. In DNA, the CDR3 is TGCAGCGTTGGCGTCAGGGAAAACTACGAGCAGTACTTC.

The gene calls are TRBV9 and TRBJ2-1; 7 bases align to TRBD2. Germline V CDR1 and CDR2: SGDLS, YYNGEE. CDR3 length: 15 amino acids. Trimming removed 0 bases from V and 6 bases from J; junction bases left unmatched: 6. The CDR3 DNA follows: TGTGCCAGCAGCGTAGGAGGGAGGGATCTCAATGAGCAGTTCTTC. Encoded protein: CASSVGGRDLNEQFF.

J is TRBJ2-5 and V is TRBV2; 11 nucleotides agree with TRBD2. Near its end, the DNA agrees better with TRBJ2-7, so the J call may be wrong. The CDR3 sequence is 15 residues long. Germline CDR1 is SNHLY and CDR2 is FYNNEI. This CDR3 is CASSALAGGPYEQYF. The CDR3 coding sequence is TGTGCCAGCAGTGCTCTAGCGGGAGGACCCTACGAGCAGTACTTC.

In its sample, this clone was seen once. V is TRBV10-3 and J is TRBJ1-2; the match to TRBD1 covers 10 bases. This CDR3 contains 18 residues. V was pared by 2 bases and J by 6 bases, with 15 bases of the junction left unmatched. Germline CDR1 and CDR2: ENHRY and SYGVKD. This chain's CDR3 is CAISEGRDRGRKRDGYTF. CDR3 DNA sequence: TGTGCCATCAGTGAGGGTCGAGACAGGGGGCGAAAAAGGGATGGCTACACCTTC.

This clone was detected a few times. This chain connects TRBV5-1 to TRBJ2-3; a weak D match, TRBD2 (7 bases). The germline V gene encodes CDR1 SGHRS and CDR2 YFSETQ. Trimming stripped 6 bases from V and 3 bases from J, with 23 bases between. This CDR3 has 17 residues. The CDR3 loop is CASTAGEGDPRTDTQYF. CDR3 nucleotide sequence: TGCGCCAGCACCGCAGGGGAGGGGGACCCTAGGACAGATACGCAGTATTTT.

This clone occurred a few times. The V and J genes are TRBV15 and TRBJ2-7; perhaps TRBD2 as D (5 bases). Germline assignment: CDR1 LNHNV and CDR2 YYDKDF (reference sequence). The CDR3 runs to 16 residues. V shed 1 base and J shed 4 bases, with 17 bases lying between them. The CDR3 protein is CATSRGWESAGYEQYF. CDR3 in DNA: TGTGCCACCAGCAGAGGGTGGGAGTCGGCGGGTTACGAGCAGTACTTC.

This rearrangement joins TRBV6-5 to TRBJ2-1; a possible D gene is TRBD1 (7 bases). The CDR3 totals 14 residues. Trimming left V 6 bases short and J 8 bases short, with 17 bases between. Per the germline V gene, CDR1 is MNHEY and CDR2 is SVGAGI. The CDR3 here is CASSVIRGEDEQFF. The CDR3 DNA sequence: TGTGCCAGCAGCGTGATCAGGGGGGAGGATGAGCAGTTCTTC.

The V call is TRBV6-5, the J call TRBJ2-7, with D perhaps TRBD2 (6 bases). This CDR3 region has 14 residues. Germline CDR1 is MNHEY and CDR2 is SVGAGI. The V and J ends lost 0 bases and 5 bases respectively, with 11 bases between them. The CDR3 DNA follows: TGTGCCAGCAGTTACTCCACCCGGGGGAACGAGCAGTACTTC. It codes for CASSYSTRGNEQYF.

This clone was seen a handful of times. The chain has TRBV28 and TRBJ1-4; TRBD1 matches at 7 bases. Unmatched junction bases numbered 9, after V lost 6 bases and J lost 5 bases. The CDR3 sequence is 15 residues long. Per the germline V gene, CDR1 is MDHEN and CDR2 is SYDVKM. In nucleotides, the CDR3 is TGTGCCAGCAGGACAATAGGGACAGTCAATGAAAAACTGTTTTTT. It translates to CASRTIGTVNEKLFF.

V is TRBV5-1 and J is TRBJ1-4, with TRBD1 matching over 7 bases. The CDR3 length is 15 residues. V gave up 1 base and J gave up 8 bases; unmatched junction bases: 8. Germline V gene data show CDR1 as SGHRS and CDR2 as YFSETQ. As DNA, the CDR3 is TGCGCCAGCAGCTTGATGGGGGACAGTGGAGAAAAACTGTTTTTT. Amino acid sequence: CASSLMGDSGEKLFF.

This sequence joins TRBV14 and TRBJ1-1, with D maybe TRBD1 (5 bases). This CDR3 contains 17 residues. Trimming removed 3 bases from V and 1 base from J, with 18 bases in between. Germline values: CDR1 SGHDN, CDR2 FVKESK. This CDR3 is CASSHRKREGENTEAFF. The CDR3 nucleotides are TGTGCCAGCAGCCACCGTAAAAGGGAAGGGGAGAACACTGAAGCTTTCTTT.

The chain employs TRBV27 and TRBJ1-5; D possibly corresponds to TRBD1 (6 bases). With 5 bases removed from V and 0 bases from J, the gap between germline ends came to 11 bases. Looked up from germline, CDR1 is MNHEY and CDR2 is SMNVEV (reference sequence). The CDR3 spans 15 residues. The CDR3 spells CASSPLGGSNQPQHF. CDR3 bases: TGTGCCAGCAGTCCGTTAGGGGGTAGCAATCAGCCCCAGCATTTT.

This rearrangement joins TRBV15 to TRBJ1-2; 7 positions agree with TRBD1. Germline CDR1 and CDR2: LNHNV and YYDKDF (reference sequence). This CDR3 has 20 amino acids. V lost 0 bases and J lost 4; bases outside the gene matches: 20. The CDR3 is CATSRDFGQVQDIYAYGYTF. In nucleotides, the CDR3 is TGTGCCACCAGCAGAGATTTTGGACAGGTCCAGGATATTTACGCCTATGGCTACACCTTC.

The chain employs TRBV10-3 and TRBJ2-2; 7 nucleotides match TRBD1. J was trimmed by 7 bases and V by 4 bases; bases with no gene match: 6. This CDR3 comprises 14 residues. The germline gives CDR1 ENHRY, CDR2 SYGVKD. CDR3: CAISGQGGIGELFF. As DNA, the CDR3 is TGTGCCATCAGTGGACAGGGCGGCATCGGGGAGCTGTTTTTT.

This clone has just a few counts. V usage is TRBV6-1 and J usage is TRBJ2-2, with D possibly being TRBD2 (5 bases). V dropped 0 bases and J dropped 3 bases, with 8 bases sitting between them. The CDR3 extends over 15 amino acids. Germline CDR1 reads MNHNS; CDR2 reads SASEGT. The CDR3 DNA reads as TGTGCCAGCAGTGAAGCGCACGGGGACACCGGGGAGCTGTTTTTT. Amino acid sequence: CASSEAHGDTGELFF.

The chain has TRBV25-1 and TRBJ1-3; D unresolved. V was pared by 0 bases and J by 8 bases, with 23 bases between. Germline V gene sequence: CDR1 MGHDK, CDR2 SYGVNS. The CDR3 is 18 amino acids. In nucleotides, the CDR3 is TGTGCCAGCAGTGAATATTCGGTGGGTCCGGGTGTCGTGGACACCATATATTTT. This translates into CASSEYSVGPGVVDTIYF.

CDR3 in amino acids: CASSYVYVLSNSPLHF. CDR3 DNA sequence: TGTGCCAGCAGTTATGTGTATGTCTTGTCTAATTCACCCCTCCACTTT. This chain connects TRBV6-6 to TRBJ1-6; D not resolved. The CDR3 runs 16 residues. Trimming removed 3 bases at V and 6 bases at J, with 15 bases between. CDR1 is MNHNY, CDR2 SVGAGI, per germline (reference sequence).

The gene calls are TRBV2 and TRBJ1-3; 8 bases line up with TRBD1. CDR3 size: 15 residues. V lost 1 base and J lost 8; bases outside the gene matches: 7. In germline, CDR1 is SNHLY, CDR2 FYNNEI. The CDR3 DNA is TGTGCCAGCAGTGAAGGGGCAGGGGGCTCGGACACCATATATTTT. It codes for CASSEGAGGSDTIYF.

The chain links TRBV4-1 to TRBJ2-2; TRBD2 is a possible D gene (5 bases). CDR3 length equals 14 residues. V lost 1 base and J lost 4, with 7 bases in between. Germline V gene data show CDR1 as MGHRA and CDR2 as YSYEKL. This chain's CDR3 is CASSQVAGTGELFF. The DNA for the CDR3 is TGCGCCAGCAGCCAAGTGGCGGGCACCGGGGAGCTGTTTTTT.